These 10 T cell receptor beta chains were all obtained from the same sample, sequenced in a study of tumor and adjacent non-tumor tissue in lung cancer. A modified ARM-PCR protocol with three rounds of nested PCR amplified TCRbeta. Using its own MiXCR run on the multiplex PCR reads, TCRdb lists one record per CDR3 protein. In the table there are approximately 140,000 distinct CDR3 sequences, 60% to 70% of which are singletons. No cell sorting was done before RNA was extracted from the tissue. The material sequenced was lung tumor tissue. These receptors were obtained from a man aged 55 to 70 with small cell lung cancer.

Regarding this clonotype: One end of the junction fails to match germline, which may point to a read error. V usage is TRBV5-6 and J usage is TRBJ2-3; D possibly matches TRBD1 or TRBD2 (5 bases each). The CDR3 length is 15 residues. CDR1 SGHDT and CDR2 YYEEEE come from the germline V gene. CDR3 loop: CARSLGRGRADTQYF. DNA for the CDR3: TGTGCCAGGAGCTTAGGACGGGGACGGGCAGATACGCAGTATTTT.

The chain uses TRBV4-1 and TRBJ2-7; 9 nucleotides align to TRBD2. Germline V lookup: CDR1 MGHRA, CDR2 YSYEKL. The CDR3 contains 15 residues. The V gene end was trimmed by 3 bases and the J gene end by 5 bases; junction bases not matched to a gene: 8. The CDR3 region is CASSQRLAEIHEQYF. The CDR3 DNA follows: TGCGCCAGCAGCCAGAGACTAGCGGAGATCCACGAGCAGTACTTC.

As concerns this clonotype: A much larger clone sits a single nucleotide away, making a read error possible. The rearrangement links TRBV12-3 or TRBV12-4 to TRBJ2-2; 9 bases are a match to TRBD1. This CDR3 has 15 residues. J gave up 4 bases and V 10 bases, and 10 bases lay outside the gene matches. In DNA, the CDR3 is TGTGCCACCGGGAGGACAGGGGAATTCACCGGGGAGCTGTTTTTT. Its translation: CATGRTGEFTGELFF.

Comment on this clonotype: One junction end disagrees with the germline gene, perhaps due to a read error. The rearrangement uses TRBV11-2 and TRBJ2-3; no firm D call. CDR1 and CDR2 from the germline V gene are SGHAT and FQNNGV. This CDR3 region has 13 residues. CDR3 nucleotide sequence: TGTGCCAACAGCCGCGATATCACAGATACGCAGTATTTT. Translated: CANSRDITDTQYF.

The genes are TRBV24-1 and TRBJ2-2; no clear D gene. The CDR3 spans 13 residues. The V end was cut by 4 bases, the J end by 0 bases, with 2 bases between. Germline values: CDR1 KGHDR, CDR2 SFDVKD. The CDR3 loop reads CATSDPNTGELFF. In DNA, the CDR3 is TGTGCCACCAGTGACCCGAACACCGGGGAGCTGTTTTTT.

This clonotype is categorized as medium-sized. This chain links TRBV12-3 or TRBV12-4 with TRBJ1-5; weak D call: TRBD1 (6 bases). The CDR3 covers 15 residues. Trimming shortened V by 7 bases and J by 3 bases, and 16 bases separated the two germline ends. CDR3 sequence (DNA): TGTGCCAGCAAGGGGGACACAGGATTCAATCAGCCCCAGCATTTT. It codes for CASKGDTGFNQPQHF.

The chain combines TRBV11-2 with TRBJ2-7; D may be TRBD2 (7 bases). The V end lost 10 bases, the J end lost 3 bases, and 25 bases lay between the germline ends. The V gene's germline CDR1 is SGHAT and CDR2 FQNNGV. This CDR3 has 16 amino acids. The CDR3 DNA sequence: TGTGCCATACGCTTATCAGCAGGCGGGGGCTTCTACGAGCAGTACTTC. Translation: CAIRLSAGGGFYEQYF.

The gene calls are TRBV12-3 or TRBV12-4 and TRBJ2-3, with unresolved D. V was clipped by 2 bases and J by 15 bases, with 12 bases between them. CDR3 size: 11 residues. The CDR3 here is CASSLLDMQYF. The CDR3 DNA reads as TGTGCCAGCAGTTTACTAGATATGCAATATTTT.

Only a few counts were recorded for this clonotype. A much larger clone differs from this one at a single base, so this may be a read error. The rearrangement uses TRBV5-4 and TRBJ2-5; perhaps D is TRBD1 or TRBD2 (5 bases each). Between the trimmed V and J ends, which lost 2 bases and 2 bases, there was a span of 13 bases. The CDR3 loop spans 15 amino acids. Looked up from germline, CDR1 is SGHNT and CDR2 is YYREEE (reference sequence). Here the CDR3 reads CASSLILEGQETQYF. Here the CDR3 DNA reads TGTGCCAGCAGCTTAATACTAGAGGGGCAAGAGACCCAGTACTTC.

Turning to this clonotype: One end of the junction fails to match germline, which may point to a read error. The gene calls are TRBV12-3 or TRBV12-4 and TRBJ2-3; 9 nucleotides line up with TRBD2. The CDR3 is made up of 14 amino acids. The CDR3 DNA reads as TGTGTCAGCAGTCGTAGCGGGAGCACAGATACACAGTATTTT. Translation gives CVSSRSGSTDTQYF.